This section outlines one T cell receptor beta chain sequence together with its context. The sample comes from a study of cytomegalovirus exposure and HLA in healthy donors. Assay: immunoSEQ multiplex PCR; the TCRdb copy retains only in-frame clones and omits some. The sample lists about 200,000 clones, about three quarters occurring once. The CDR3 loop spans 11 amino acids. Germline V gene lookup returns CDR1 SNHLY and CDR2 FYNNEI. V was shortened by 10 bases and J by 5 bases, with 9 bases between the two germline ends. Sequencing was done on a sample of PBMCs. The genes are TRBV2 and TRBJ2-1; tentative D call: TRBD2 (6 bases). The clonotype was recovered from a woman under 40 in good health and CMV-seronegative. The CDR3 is CANRRDNEQFF. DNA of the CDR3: TGTGCCAACCGGAGGGACAATGAGCAGTTCTTC.